This is a list of T cell receptor beta chains from one sample in a study of blood T cells in healthy people across ages. TCRdb re-called the 5' RACE reads through MiXCR, storing one row per CDR3 protein. Of some 1.5 million distinct CDR3 sequences in the sample, approximately 42% were seen once. Sequenced: blood. Source of these receptors: a woman between 18 and 29 years old in good health. Both conserved end residues are part of each CDR3. The order of the fields is V gene, J gene, CDR3 protein.

TRBV27	TRBJ2-3	CASSLIPGAYTDAQYF
TRBV5-1	TRBJ1-4	CASSAQPNEKLFF
TRBV7-9	TRBJ1-2	CASSLGSLPLGYGYTF
TRBV20-1	TRBJ1-1	CSARDGISTEAFF
TRBV29-1	TRBJ2-1	CSVEGSRQGAINEQFF
TRBV7-2	TRBJ1-2	CASSTSGQVYGYTF
TRBV7-2	TRBJ2-5	CASSLGIAGDRGETQYF
TRBV15	TRBJ1-4	CATSRAPAQRGKLFF
TRBV29-1	TRBJ2-1	CSVGRRASGGLVYNEQFF
TRBV12-3/TRBV12-4	TRBJ2-1	CASSRAGVRGNEQFF
TRBV29-1	TRBJ2-1	CSVVGGYNEQFF
TRBV5-1	TRBJ2-1	CASGSVVSYNEQFF
TRBV10-3	TRBJ1-2	CATFKEARDYGYTF
TRBV4-2	TRBJ2-1	CASSQDGRAGANEQFF
TRBV20-1	TRBJ2-3	CSAGGLARPDTQYF
TRBV4-3	TRBJ2-7	CASSQVALAGGTYEQYF
TRBV20-1	TRBJ2-3	CSASSGLAPGTQYF
TRBV24-1	TRBJ1-5	CATSDPYSNQPQHF
TRBV5-1	TRBJ2-1	CASSSGLAGTYNEQFF
TRBV5-6	TRBJ1-5	CASSTAVNQPQHF
TRBV28	TRBJ2-5	CASSSGLAPEEYQETQYF
TRBV4-3	.	CASSPGTSYNEQYF
TRBV7-9	TRBJ2-5	CASSHYRQRGLAEQETQYF
TRBV4-3	TRBJ2-3	CASSQVQSSRYDTQYF
TRBV6-1	TRBJ1-2	CASTAATGGFGANYGYTF
TRBV5-1	TRBJ2-5	CASSWTGDPSYNEQYF
TRBV28	TRBJ2-7	CASSATRSSGVAEQYF
TRBV29-1	TRBJ2-3	CSVDGTSGGGTRGTQYF
TRBV6-6	TRBJ2-3	CASSPWAGGFTDTQYF
TRBV7-2	TRBJ1-5	CASSLAGANSNQPQHF
TRBV4-3	TRBJ2-7	CASSQGVRGRYEQYF
TRBV27	TRBJ2-1	CASSPGTSGVYNEQFF
TRBV7-2	TRBJ1-2	CASSSTGVLLGYTF
TRBV18	TRBJ2-3	CASSPGYLGDTQYF
TRBV5-1	TRBJ1-2	CASSLERDYGYTF
TRBV5-1	TRBJ2-3	CASSLEERDPGTQYF
TRBV7-2	TRBJ1-2	CASSRGTGGSYGYTF
TRBV12-3/TRBV12-4	TRBJ1-5	CASSAPNQPQHF
TRBV4-3	TRBJ2-3	CASSQGFLLTDTQYF
TRBV30	TRBJ2-5	CAWSALEEQYF
TRBV19	.	CASSMTSRGHEQYF